The clone carrying this T cell receptor (beta chain) was counted a single time. Its antigen is not known. Different DNA sequences within this sample yield the same CDR3. Source study methods: Sequence data from immunoSEQ were junction-only and lacked quality scores; consequently, filtering differed. Clones were sequenced by immunoSEQ multiplex PCR, and TCRdb holds only the in-frame ones, with some missing. For V, J and clone size, that table is used; D and trimming come from the DNA. The repertoire includes about 800,000 clones, 95% to 97% of them detected once, and over 0.2% sits in the top ten. CDR3 size: 14 residues. CDR1 and CDR2 (germline): MNHNS, SASEGT. The ends lost 3 bases at V and 3 bases at J; junction bases unmatched: 3. This sample is part of a study of shared clonotypes between healthy human individuals. Study in general: Plates per donor: three CD4 naive, three CD4 memory, two CD8 naive, one CD8 memory. Study-wide points: Clonotype sharing levels among donors were expected to vary with sequencing depth. When compared with the clonotypes that were shared by all four sorted-subset donors, the non-shared clonotypes turned out to have lower generation probabilities.

CD45RO negativity and positive selection for CCR7 defined naive CD8 cells, a population that excluded terminally differentiated effector memory CD45RA+ cells. The source is a man aged 30 to 39 in good health. This rearrangement joins TRBV6-1 to TRBJ2-7; 9 nucleotides align to TRBD1. The sequencing input was naive CD8+ T cells sorted from blood. CDR3 nucleotides: TGTGCCAGCAGTGACCGGGACAGGGACTACGAGCAGTACTTC. Its protein product is CASSDRDRDYEQYF.